Each of the 25 T cell receptor beta chains below was sequenced from the same sample in a study of neoadjuvant anti-PD-1 for oral cavity cancer. Clones were read by immunoSEQ multiplex PCR, and TCRdb kept only the in-frame ones, dropping some. The sample contains 60,000 to 75,000 clones, around 88% of which appear only once. The material was PBMCs, obtained before nivolumab (anti-PD-1) treatment. Source of these receptors: a person aged 40 to 85 with oral cavity squamous cell carcinoma.

V is TRBV4-1 and J is TRBJ2-7; 7 bases are a match to TRBD2. The CDR3 is 15 residues long. V lost 3 bases and J lost 2; bases outside the gene matches: 7. In germline, CDR1 is MGHRA, CDR2 YSYEKL. CDR3 DNA sequence: TGCGCCAGCAGCCAGGCGGGGGTAGGCGCCTACGAGCAGTACTTC. Translation gives CASSQAGVGAYEQYF.

The chain recombines TRBV5-1 with TRBJ2-5; 12 bases are a match to TRBD2. Near its end, the DNA agrees better with TRBJ2-7, so the J call may be wrong. This CDR3 comprises 14 residues. Looked up from germline, CDR1 is SGHRS and CDR2 is YFSETQ. DNA for the CDR3: TGCGCCAGCAGCCAGACTAGCGGGAGCTACGAGCAGTACTTC. Amino acids: CASSQTSGSYEQYF.

In its sample, this clone was seen a few times. The CDR3 bases are TGTGCCAGCACCAACGGGTTCAGCAATCAGCCCCAGCATTTT. It specifies CASTNGFSNQPQHF. V is TRBV13 and J is TRBJ1-5; D unclear. Trimming left V 7 bases short and J 1 base short, with 11 bases between. The CDR3 loop spans 14 amino acids. Germline V CDR1 and CDR2: PRHDT, FYEKMQ (reference sequence).

The rearrangement uses TRBV7-6 and TRBJ1-4; D ambiguous. The CDR3 runs 13 residues. V lost 5 bases, J lost 4 bases, and 8 bases lay in between. Germline lookup yields CDR1 SGHVS and CDR2 FNYEAQ. CDR3 DNA: TGTGCCAGCAGCGCGACGGGTAATGAAAAACTGTTTTTT. It codes for CASSATGNEKLFF.

This chain joins TRBV6-5 and TRBJ1-2; TRBD1 might be the D (6 bases). Germline CDR1 MNHEY, CDR2 SVGAGI. Trimming took off 5 bases at V and 5 bases at J, with 18 bases between the two ends. The CDR3 length is 15 residues. The chain's CDR3 is CASSRGGAYGYGYTF. Written as DNA, the CDR3 is TGTGCCAGCAGTAGGGGGGGGGCGTATGGGTATGGCTACACCTTC.

The chain carries TRBV6-6 and TRBJ2-2; 7 bases agree with TRBD2. The germline V gene has CDR1 MNHNY and CDR2 SVGAGI (reference sequence). V trimming: 7 bases; J trimming: 4 bases; junction bases outside the gene matches: 9. The CDR3 covers 15 residues. CDR3 DNA: TGTGCCAGCACCCTGGGAGGGAGTCTCACCGGGGAGCTGTTTTTT. Translated, it gives CASTLGGSLTGELFF.

This chain links TRBV15 with TRBJ1-2, with 10 bases aligning to TRBD1. This CDR3 contains 16 residues. J was trimmed by 4 bases and V by 2 bases; bases with no gene match: 7. The germline V gene encodes CDR1 LNHNV and CDR2 YYDKDF (reference sequence). CDR3 region: CATSRSRDRGSYGYTF. Here the CDR3 DNA reads TGTGCCACCAGCAGATCCCGGGACAGGGGATCCTATGGCTACACCTTC.

The chain links TRBV5-4 to TRBJ2-5; 11 bases are a match to TRBD2. The germline V gene has CDR1 SGHNT and CDR2 YYREEE (reference sequence). V trimming: 4 bases; J trimming: 5 bases; junction bases outside the gene matches: 1. The CDR3 sequence is 13 residues long. DNA for the CDR3: TGTGCCAGCAGCAGGACTAGCGGGGAGACCCAGTACTTC. This encodes CASSRTSGETQYF. The variable domain in full, with the rest retrieved from reference TRBV5-4 and TRBJ2-5, is ETGVTQSPTHLIKTRGQQVTLRCSSQSGHNTVSWYQQALGQGPQFIFQYYREEENGRGNFPPRFSGLQFPNYSSELNVNALELDDSALYLCASSRTSGETQYFGPGTRLLVL.

This chain links TRBV30 with TRBJ1-6, with D possibly matching TRBD1 (5 bases). V gave up 2 bases and J gave up 9 bases, with 8 bases separating them. Germline V gives CDR1 GTSNPN, CDR2 SVGIG (reference sequence). The CDR3 consists of 12 residues. CDR3 DNA sequence: TGTGCCTGGAGTCCCAGGGCTTCACCCCTCCACTTT. It specifies CAWSPRASPLHF.

The rearrangement joins TRBV6-5 to TRBJ1-1, with D possibly matching TRBD1 (6 bases). This CDR3 is 14 amino acids long. The germline V gene has CDR1 MNHEY and CDR2 SVGAGI. Trimming shortened V by 6 bases and J by 0 bases, and 11 bases separated the two germline ends. The CDR3, as DNA: TGTGCCAGCAGGCAGGGGAGCATGAACACTGAAGCTTTCTTT. Residues: CASRQGSMNTEAFF.

The chain carries TRBV5-1 and TRBJ1-6, with D tentatively TRBD1 (6 bases). This CDR3 spans 16 amino acids. V lost 0 bases, J lost 4 bases, and 11 bases lay in between. The germline V gene encodes CDR1 SGHRS and CDR2 YFSETQ. The CDR3 DNA sequence: TGCGCCAGCAGCTTGGCTGGGGGCTATTATAATTCACCCCTCCACTTT. Translated: CASSLAGGYYNSPLHF.

The V gene is TRBV29-1, the J gene TRBJ1-3; D ambiguous. The V gene lost 5 bases and the J gene lost 0 bases, with 20 bases spanning the gap. The CDR3 totals 17 residues. The V gene's germline CDR1 is SQVTM and CDR2 ANQGSEA. The CDR3 protein is CSVTTEGYSFSGNTIYF. As DNA, the CDR3 is TGCAGCGTTACTACCGAGGGTTATTCCTTCTCTGGAAACACCATATATTTT.

The chain employs TRBV2 and TRBJ1-5; D is possibly TRBD1 (6 bases). Trimming took off 7 bases at V and 4 bases at J, with 17 bases between the two ends. The CDR3 has 15 residues. Per germline, CDR1 SNHLY and CDR2 FYNNEI. CDR3 in amino acids: CASTRTTGVNQPQHF. CDR3 nucleotide sequence: TGTGCCAGCACTAGAACGACAGGAGTTAATCAGCCCCAGCATTTT.

The chain links TRBV2 to TRBJ2-1; no reliable D call. V was cut by 5 bases and J by 9 bases, with 14 bases left in between. The CDR3 extends over 13 amino acids. Germline V gene sequence: CDR1 SNHLY, CDR2 FYNNEI. This CDR3 is CASSYSVVPEQFF. As DNA, the CDR3 is TGTGCCAGCAGTTATTCAGTAGTCCCTGAGCAGTTCTTC.

This sequence joins TRBV5-1 and TRBJ2-3, with TRBD2 identical over 14 bases. The CDR3 is 19 amino acids. Germline CDR1 is SGHRS and CDR2 is YFSETQ. The trim removed 0 bases at V and 0 bases at J, leaving 6 bases unmatched. CDR3 residues: CASSLGTSGGPVSTDTQYF. CDR3 DNA sequence: TGCGCCAGCAGCTTGGGGACTAGCGGGGGGCCGGTGAGCACAGATACGCAGTATTTT.

This clone was counted only a few times. The gene calls are TRBV6-6 and TRBJ1-1; D not certain. The CDR3 contains 12 residues. Trimming left V 4 bases short and J 11 bases short, with 14 bases between. Germline V gene lookup returns CDR1 MNHNY and CDR2 SVGAGI (reference sequence). The CDR3 sequence: CASSFGQYWAFF. Here the CDR3 DNA reads TGTGCCAGCAGTTTCGGGCAGTATTGGGCTTTCTTT.

Remarks on this clone: The junction departs from the called germline gene at one end, perhaps through a read error. The V and J genes are TRBV6-4 and TRBJ1-2; D is uncertain. Germline CDR1 MRHNA, CDR2 SNTAGT. CDR3 length equals 15 residues. The CDR3 DNA sequence: TGTGCCAGCAGTTGGTTCGGCTCACACGGAAAGACCTATGGCTTC. This gives the protein CASSWFGSHGKTYGF.

The rearrangement links TRBV29-1 to TRBJ2-1; D perhaps matches TRBD1 (5 bases). CDR3 size: 15 residues. Germline CDR1 is SQVTM and CDR2 is ANQGSEA. Trimming left V 0 bases short and J 4 bases short, with 13 bases between. In nucleotides, the CDR3 is TGCAGCGTTGAAGAGGATCAGGGTGGGTACAATGAGCAGTTCTTC. This gives the protein CSVEEDQGGYNEQFF.

The chain joins TRBV7-9 to TRBJ2-5; 9 nucleotides agree with TRBD1. V was pared by 3 bases and J by 8 bases, with 13 bases of the junction left unmatched. CDR1 SEHNR and CDR2 FQNEAQ come from the germline V gene (reference sequence). The CDR3 consists of 16 residues. DNA of the CDR3: TGTGCCAGCAGCTTCCCAGTGGGACAGGGTATTGTAACCCAGTACTTC. Translating gives CASSFPVGQGIVTQYF.

In its sample, this clone was seen a few times. The V call is TRBV7-8, the J call TRBJ1-2; TRBD1 matches 12 bases. The CDR3 runs 14 residues. With V trimmed by 5 bases and J by 6 bases, 4 bases remained unmatched. Germline lookup yields CDR1 SGHVS and CDR2 FQNEAQ. The CDR3 DNA sequence: TGTGCCAGCAGCCCGGGGGACAGGGGGCATGGCTACACCTTC. Protein product: CASSPGDRGHGYTF.

The CDR3 loop is CASSQSRNTEAFF. The CDR3 DNA sequence: TGTGCCAGCAGCCAATCACGGAACACTGAAGCTTTCTTT. The rearrangement links TRBV14 to TRBJ1-1; no reliable D call. This CDR3 region has 13 residues. Germline lookup yields CDR1 SGHDN and CDR2 FVKESK. The V gene lost 2 bases and the J gene lost 1 base, with 5 bases spanning the gap.

This clone was counted only a few times. The gene calls are TRBV5-8 and TRBJ2-1, with a possible D match to TRBD2 (6 bases). The germline gives CDR1 SGHTS, CDR2 YDEGEE. This CDR3 has 15 amino acids. Between the trimmed V and J ends, which lost 4 bases and 2 bases, there was a span of 13 bases. In nucleotides, the CDR3 is TGTGCCAGCAGCCCTTGGGGGAGGCCCTACAATGAGCAGTTCTTC. Its protein product is CASSPWGRPYNEQFF.

The rearrangement uses TRBV7-6 and TRBJ2-5; possible D gene TRBD1, 5 bases. The CDR3 contains 17 residues. Germline CDR1 is SGHVS and CDR2 is FNYEAQ. Trimming cost V 1 base and J 1 base, with 16 bases left between them. The CDR3 is CASSLGVGQGFQETQYF. CDR3 coding DNA: TGTGCCAGCAGCTTAGGGGTCGGGCAGGGTTTCCAAGAGACCCAGTACTTC.

The rearrangement links TRBV7-3 to TRBJ1-1, with 9 bases lining up with TRBD1. The germline CDR1 and CDR2 sequences are SGHTA and FQGTGA. J lost 4 bases, V lost 5 bases, and 8 bases had no gene match. The CDR3 runs 15 residues. Written as DNA, the CDR3 is TGTGCCAGCAGCCGGGGACAGGGACGTTTCACTGAAGCTTTCTTT. It is translated as CASSRGQGRFTEAFF.

V usage is TRBV5-1 and J usage is TRBJ2-3; D not certain. With 1 base removed from V and 6 bases from J, the gap between germline ends came to 15 bases. The CDR3 contains 15 residues. The V gene's germline CDR1 is SGHRS and CDR2 YFSETQ. The CDR3 sequence is CASSLSQVETDTQYF. The CDR3 coding sequence is TGCGCCAGCAGCTTGTCCCAGGTTGAGACGGATACGCAGTATTTT.